Listed here are 17 T cell receptor beta chains from one sample, sequenced in a study of control samples from healthy donors and cancer patients. Sequencing was performed with immunoSEQ multiplex PCR; in TCRdb, only in-frame clones are kept and a portion is missing. In the table there are 150,000 to 200,000 clones, around 94% of which are singletons. Source material: blood. The receptors shown here come from a young man in good health.

The chain has TRBV7-9 and TRBJ1-6; 7 bases match TRBD1. In germline, CDR1 is SEHNR, CDR2 FQNEAQ (reference sequence). This CDR3 spans 14 amino acids. With 5 bases clipped from V and 13 bases from J, the junction kept 11 bases outside the gene matches. The CDR3 is CASSDGTAALPLHF. DNA of the CDR3: TGTGCCAGCAGCGACGGGACAGCGGCCCTCCCCCTCCACTTT.

V and J are TRBV5-4 and TRBJ2-7; 7 positions agree with TRBD1. This CDR3 has 14 amino acids. V lost 4 bases and J lost 2; bases outside the gene matches: 6. The V gene's germline CDR1 is SGHNT and CDR2 YYREEE (reference sequence). The CDR3 protein is CASSHRTGPYEQYF. For the CDR3, the DNA is TGTGCCAGCAGCCACCGGACAGGTCCCTACGAGCAGTACTTC.

The V call is TRBV6-5, the J call TRBJ1-5; D gene ambiguous. The germline V and J ends were trimmed by 6 bases and 1 base, with 13 bases remaining between them. This CDR3 has 15 residues. From germline, CDR1 is MNHEY and CDR2 SVGAGI. The CDR3 sequence is CASSLGRESNQPQHF. CDR3 in DNA: TGTGCCAGCAGCCTCGGACGGGAGAGCAATCAGCCCCAGCATTTT.

The chain joins TRBV5-4 to TRBJ2-7; TRBD1 is a possible D gene (7 bases). The CDR3 consists of 14 residues. V was clipped by 2 bases and J by 3 bases, with 12 bases between them. Germline-derived CDR1 and CDR2 are SGHNT and YYREEE (reference sequence). Here the CDR3 DNA reads TGTGCCAGCAGCTTAGGAGGGGGCGTCTACGAGCAGTACTTC. Its protein product is CASSLGGGVYEQYF.

This clone was picked up one time. The J gene is TRBJ1-2, the V gene TRBV20-1; the D gene is possibly TRBD1 (6 bases). Germline V lookup: CDR1 DFQATT, CDR2 SNEGSKA (reference sequence). CDR3 length: 12 amino acids. Trimming removed 3 bases at V and 5 bases at J, with 10 bases between. The CDR3 DNA follows: TGCAGTGCTAGTCCCAGGGGATATGGCTACACCTTC. Encoded protein: CSASPRGYGYTF.

This chain links TRBV14 with TRBJ2-3; D uncertain. V was clipped by 0 bases and J by 0 bases, with 4 bases between them. The CDR3 has 14 amino acids. Germline lookup yields CDR1 SGHDN and CDR2 FVKESK. For the CDR3, the DNA is TGTGCCAGCAGCCAAGATCCGAGCACAGATACGCAGTATTTT. It codes for CASSQDPSTDTQYF. Based on the CDR3 plus reference TRBV14 and TRBJ2-3, the full variable domain is EAGVTQFPSHSVIEKGQTVTLRCDPISGHDNLYWYRRVMGKEIKFLLHFVKESKQDESGMPNNRFLAERTGGTYSTLKVQPAELEDSGVYFCASSQDPSTDTQYFGPGTRLTVL.

The V and J genes are TRBV7-9 and TRBJ2-1; 13 positions match TRBD2. V was pared by 5 bases and J by 6 bases, with 7 bases of the junction left unmatched. This CDR3 has 16 residues. Germline V gives CDR1 SEHNR, CDR2 FQNEAQ (reference sequence). DNA of the CDR3: TGTGCCAGCAGCCCTCGACTAGCGGGAGGCTTCAATGAGCAGTTCTTC. Amino acids: CASSPRLAGGFNEQFF. The full variable domain, completed using reference TRBV7-9 and TRBJ2-1, is DTGVSQNPRHKITKRGQNVTFRCDPISEHNRLYWYRQTLGQGPEFLTYFQNEAQLEKSRLLSDRFSAERPKGSFSTLEIQRTEQGDSAMYLCASSPRLAGGFNEQFFGPGTRLTVL.

The J gene is TRBJ2-3, the V gene TRBV27; a weak D match, TRBD2 (6 bases). The V end lost 6 bases, the J end lost 6 bases, and 22 bases lay between the germline ends. This CDR3 is built from 16 residues. CDR1 and CDR2 (germline): MNHEY, SMNVEV (reference sequence). This CDR3 is CASRRGENVGYDTQYF. Here the CDR3 DNA reads TGTGCCAGCAGGCGGGGAGAAAATGTGGGATATGATACGCAGTATTTT.

The gene calls are TRBV20-1 and TRBJ2-7; no definite D call. The V gene's germline CDR1 is DFQATT and CDR2 SNEGSKA (reference sequence). CDR3 size: 12 residues. V lost 3 bases, J lost 6 bases, and 12 bases lay in between. The CDR3, as DNA: TGCAGTGCTAGTAGCCTTCTCCTCGAGCAGTACTTC. Its protein is CSASSLLLEQYF.

The genes are TRBV28 and TRBJ2-7; D not certain. Germline loops: CDR1 MDHEN, CDR2 SYDVKM. The germline V and J ends were trimmed by 4 bases and 3 bases, with 10 bases remaining between them. The CDR3 extends over 13 amino acids. CDR3 bases: TGTGCCAGCAGTTCGGGCAGGCGCTACGAGCAGTACTTC. It translates to CASSSGRRYEQYF.

The chain uses TRBV6-5 and TRBJ1-2; weak D call: TRBD1 (5 bases). This CDR3 is 14 amino acids long. Germline V gene lookup returns CDR1 MNHEY and CDR2 SVGAGI. V was cut by 0 bases and J by 7 bases, with 12 bases left in between. The CDR3 DNA follows: TGTGCCAGCAGTTACTCGGGGGAACGGAGTGGCTACACCTTC. As protein: CASSYSGERSGYTF.

V usage is TRBV10-3 and J usage is TRBJ2-6; 12 bases are shared with TRBD2. CDR3 length: 15 amino acids. Germline V lookup: CDR1 ENHRY, CDR2 SYGVKD. The V and J ends lost 11 bases and 4 bases, in that order; junction bases with no gene match: 6. CDR3 nucleotides: TGTGCCTCTAGCGGGGGGGCCGCCGGGGCCAACGTCCTGACTTTC. Translated: CASSGGAAGANVLTF.

This rearrangement joins TRBV12-5 to TRBJ1-2; 10 nucleotides match TRBD1. With 6 bases clipped from V and 8 bases from J, the junction kept 6 bases outside the gene matches. The germline CDR1 and CDR2 sequences are LGHNT and FRNRAP. The CDR3 spans 13 residues. CDR3: CASGLRDRGGYTF. The DNA of the CDR3 is TGTGCTAGTGGCCTCCGGGACAGGGGCGGCTACACCTTC. Full variable domain (rest looked up from reference TRBV12-5 and TRBJ1-2): DARVTQTPRHKVTEMGQEVTMRCQPILGHNTVFWYRQTMMQGLELLAYFRNRAPLDDSGMPKDRFSAEMPDATLATLKIQPSEPRDSAVYFCASGLRDRGGYTFGSGTRLTVV.

In this sample, this clone turned up once. The chain recombines TRBV4-1 with TRBJ1-6; D is possibly TRBD1 (5 bases). V lost 0 bases to trimming and J lost 10 bases, with 16 bases between them. This CDR3 spans 16 amino acids. Germline V CDR1 and CDR2: MGHRA, YSYEKL. The chain's CDR3 is CASSQEGSRVWSPLHF. In DNA form, the CDR3 reads TGCGCCAGCAGCCAAGAGGGGAGCAGGGTCTGGTCACCCCTCCACTTT.

The V gene is TRBV28, the J gene TRBJ2-7, with D possibly being TRBD2 (5 bases). The CDR3 has 14 residues. Trimming took 6 bases from V and 0 from J, leaving 12 bases between them. Per the germline V gene, CDR1 is MDHEN and CDR2 is SYDVKM. The CDR3 region is CASSPTGSSYEQYF. The CDR3 bases are TGTGCCAGCAGCCCGACGGGAAGCTCCTACGAGCAGTACTTC.

The chain links TRBV23-1 to TRBJ1-2; the D gene is possibly TRBD1 (6 bases). TRBV23-1 is flagged as an ORF with uncertain function. V lost 2 bases, J lost 3 bases, and 13 bases lay in between. The CDR3 is 15 residues long. The CDR3 protein is CASSQPQGQHYGYTF. The DNA for the CDR3 is TGCGCCAGCAGTCAACCGCAGGGGCAACACTATGGCTACACCTTC.

This sequence joins TRBV30 and TRBJ2-1, with 8 positions matching TRBD2. CDR3 length: 16 residues. J lost 2 bases, V lost 6 bases, and 12 bases had no gene match. Germline V gene sequence: CDR1 GTSNPN, CDR2 SVGIG (reference sequence). The CDR3 DNA reads as TGTGCCTGCCTTCAGATAGCGGGGATCCCCTACAATGAGCAGTTCTTC. Its protein is CACLQIAGIPYNEQFF.